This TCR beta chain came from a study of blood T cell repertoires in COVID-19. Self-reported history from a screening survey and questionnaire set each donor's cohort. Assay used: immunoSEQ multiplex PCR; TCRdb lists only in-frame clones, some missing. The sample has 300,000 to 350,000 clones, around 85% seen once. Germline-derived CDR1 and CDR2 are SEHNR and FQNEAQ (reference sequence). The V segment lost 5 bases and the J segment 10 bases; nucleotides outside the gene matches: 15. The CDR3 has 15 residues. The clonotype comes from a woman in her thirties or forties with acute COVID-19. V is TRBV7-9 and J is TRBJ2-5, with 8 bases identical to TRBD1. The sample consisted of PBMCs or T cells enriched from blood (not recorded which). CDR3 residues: CASSAQPQGAGIQYF. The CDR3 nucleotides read TGTGCCAGCAGCGCACAACCCCAGGGGGCTGGGATCCAGTACTTC.